Shown below are 27 T cell receptor beta chains from a single sample sequenced in a study of breast tumors, draining lymph nodes, adjacent tissues. Breast cancer patients provided tissue from their axillary draining lymph nodes. Via MiXCR, TCRdb re-called the multiplex PCR reads, giving one row per CDR3 protein. The sample carries under 150,000 distinct CDR3 sequences, just under 20% recorded once. What was sequenced was axillary lymph node tissue. The source of these receptors is a female donor with breast cancer. Some clones in this sample may be carry-over from other donors' samples.

A word on this clonotype: A much larger clone differs by one base, so this may be a read error. This chain connects TRBV7-9 to TRBJ2-1; 7 positions match TRBD2. Trimming removed 8 bases from V and 2 bases from J; junction bases left unmatched: 9. The CDR3 extends over 15 amino acids. Germline V gene lookup returns CDR1 SEHNR and CDR2 FQNEAQ (reference sequence). CDR3 bases: TGTGCCAGCGGCCCTAGGGCGGGAGCCTACAATGAGCAGTTCTTC. The encoded protein is CASGPRAGAYNEQFF.

This clonotype was seen only once. The chain recombines TRBV7-2 with TRBJ2-5; D is possibly TRBD2 (6 bases). Germline lookup yields CDR1 SGHTA and CDR2 FQGNSA. Trimming removed 1 base at V and 4 bases at J, with 13 bases between. This CDR3 is built from 15 residues. The DNA for the CDR3 is TGTGCCAGCAGCTTAGACCTCGTGGGGGGAGAGACCCAGTACTTC. This gives the protein CASSLDLVGGETQYF.

This clonotype was counted many times. The chain links TRBV9 to TRBJ1-6; D ambiguous. The CDR3 totals 16 residues. V was shortened by 3 bases and J by 0 bases, with 10 bases between the two germline ends. Germline lookup yields CDR1 SGDLS and CDR2 YYNGEE. This CDR3 reads CASSAESISYNSPLHF. CDR3 nucleotide sequence: TGTGCCAGCAGCGCGGAATCCATCTCCTATAATTCACCCCTCCACTTT.

On this clonotype: A read error may explain this, as a much larger clone is one base away. V and J are TRBV5-1 and TRBJ2-2; TRBD2 might be the D (5 bases). Germline CDR1 and CDR2: SGHRS and YFSETQ. This CDR3 has 12 residues. Here the CDR3 DNA reads TGCGCCAGCAGCTCATACTTCGGGGAGCTGCTTTTT. This encodes CASSSYFGELLF.

This clonotype was counted many times. V is TRBV20-1 and J is TRBJ2-6, with a possible D match to TRBD2 (5 bases). The CDR3 is made up of 14 amino acids. Germline V gives CDR1 DFQATT, CDR2 SNEGSKA (reference sequence). Trimming shortened V by 3 bases and J by 2 bases, and 8 bases separated the two germline ends. CDR3 bases: TGCAGTGCTAGTACCGGGGCTGGGGCCAACGTCCTGACTTTC. Residues: CSASTGAGANVLTF.

In its sample, this clonotype was seen many times. The chain uses TRBV27 and TRBJ2-1; a possible D gene is TRBD1 (6 bases). Per germline, CDR1 MNHEY and CDR2 SMNVEV (reference sequence). V dropped 6 bases and J dropped 10 bases, with 16 bases sitting between them. The CDR3 loop spans 13 amino acids. This CDR3 reads CASRPMTGMEQFF. The CDR3 DNA reads as TGTGCCAGCAGGCCCATGACAGGCATGGAGCAGTTCTTC.

This clonotype has at least ten counts. The rearrangement joins TRBV6-1 to TRBJ2-1; 9 bases agree with TRBD1. The CDR3 runs to 15 residues. Looked up from germline, CDR1 is MNHNS and CDR2 is SASEGT. With 10 bases clipped from V and 8 bases from J, the junction kept 15 bases outside the gene matches. The CDR3: CATDMGQGGMDEQFF. CDR3 bases: TGTGCCACTGATATGGGACAGGGAGGGATGGATGAGCAGTTCTTC.

The count of this clonotype is one. V gene TRBV5-1 combines with J gene TRBJ1-1; tentatively, D is TRBD1 (6 bases). Germline lookup yields CDR1 SGHRS and CDR2 YFSETQ. There are 14 residues in the CDR3. The V end lost 4 bases, the J end lost 5 bases, and 15 bases lay between the germline ends. The CDR3 coding sequence is TGCGCCAGCAGCATCGGCACAGGGAATACTGAAGCTTTCTTT. This codes for CASSIGTGNTEAFF.

The table lists this clonotype with many counts. The rearrangement joins TRBV20-1 to TRBJ1-5; D possibly corresponds to TRBD1 (6 bases). From germline, CDR1 is DFQATT and CDR2 SNEGSKA (reference sequence). The CDR3 length is 13 residues. The germline V and J ends were trimmed by 2 bases and 7 bases, with 12 bases remaining between them. The CDR3 region has the DNA TGCAGTGCTAGACAGGGGACGGGGCAGCCCCAGCATTTT. This sequence encodes CSARQGTGQPQHF.

For this clonotype: With a much larger clone just one base away, this may be a read error. The chain combines TRBV6-5 with TRBJ1-2, with D tentatively TRBD1 (5 bases). Per the germline V gene, CDR1 is MNHEY and CDR2 is SVGAGI. The CDR3 runs 13 residues. CDR3 bases: TGTGCCAGCAGTTACGGGACTAACTATGGCTACGCCTTC. This gives the protein CASSYGTNYGYAF.

In this sample, this clonotype turned up many times. The chain couples TRBV5-1 to TRBJ2-1, with 8 bases lining up with TRBD1. The CDR3 contains 15 residues. From germline, CDR1 is SGHRS and CDR2 YFSETQ. The J segment lost 6 bases and the V segment lost 4 bases, leaving 9 bases of the junction unmatched. Written as DNA, the CDR3 is TGCGCCAGCAGCCCCAACCCGGACAGGGTCAATGAGCAGTTCTTC. It codes for CASSPNPDRVNEQFF.

This clonotype was seen repeatedly, ten times or more. The rearrangement joins TRBV29-1 to TRBJ2-1, with 13 bases lining up with TRBD2. Unmatched junction bases numbered 7, after V lost 7 bases and J lost 7 bases. This CDR3 is built from 14 residues. The germline gives CDR1 SQVTM, CDR2 ANQGSEA. CDR3 DNA sequence: TGCAGCGGCATGGGACTAGCGGGAATGAATGAGCAGTTCTTC. Protein sequence: CSGMGLAGMNEQFF.

There are many counts of this clonotype. The gene calls are TRBV6-5 and TRBJ2-3; TRBD2 matches at 8 bases. This CDR3 comprises 15 residues. Germline V gene data show CDR1 as MNHEY and CDR2 as SVGAGI. The junction had 4 bases not matched to a gene; V was cut back by 2 bases and J by 3 bases. CDR3 loop: CASSYNGGATDTQYF. Here the CDR3 DNA reads TGTGCCAGCAGTTACAACGGGGGGGCAACAGATACGCAGTATTTT.

There are many counts of this clonotype. The V and J genes are TRBV19 and TRBJ1-2; maybe TRBD1 (6 bases). The germline gives CDR1 LNHDA, CDR2 SQIVND (reference sequence). The length of the CDR3 is 15 residues. Trimming stripped 1 base from V and 3 bases from J, with 12 bases between. The CDR3 loop reads CASSIGDTTDYGYTF. In nucleotides, the CDR3 is TGTGCCAGTAGTATAGGGGACACAACCGACTATGGCTACACCTTC.

This clonotype occurred many times. The V call is TRBV20-1, the J call TRBJ2-7; TRBD1 aligns across 10 bases. The CDR3 runs to 15 residues. V shed 6 bases and J 1 base; nucleotides not matched to a gene: 9. Per germline, CDR1 DFQATT and CDR2 SNEGSKA (reference sequence). The CDR3 sequence: CSARRGDRGSYEQYF. DNA of the CDR3: TGCAGTGCCCGGAGGGGGGACAGGGGTTCCTACGAGCAGTACTTC.

This clonotype was picked up many times. The chain combines TRBV5-1 with TRBJ2-1; 9 bases line up with TRBD2. The CDR3 runs 15 residues. The V segment lost 0 bases and the J segment 10 bases; nucleotides outside the gene matches: 8. Germline V gene sequence: CDR1 SGHRS, CDR2 YFSETQ. The CDR3 coding sequence is TGCGCCAGCAGCTTGGTTGGTAGCGGGAGTGGGGAGCAGTTCTTC. This encodes CASSLVGSGSGEQFF.

This clonotype was observed many times. J is TRBJ2-3 and V is TRBV20-1, with unresolved D. The CDR3 runs 14 residues. The germline gives CDR1 DFQATT, CDR2 SNEGSKA (reference sequence). V shed 7 bases and J shed 0 bases, with 14 bases lying between them. The CDR3: CSGQGGSSTDTQYF. CDR3 DNA sequence: TGCAGTGGGCAAGGCGGATCTAGCACAGATACGCAGTATTTT.

This clonotype was observed many times. CDR3 DNA: TGTGCCACCAGGGAGGGGAACACCGGGGAGCTGTTTTTT. This sequence encodes CATREGNTGELFF. The genes are TRBV15 and TRBJ2-2; TRBD2 is a possible D gene (6 bases). The CDR3 has 13 residues. Per germline, CDR1 LNHNV and CDR2 YYDKDF (reference sequence). Trimming shortened V by 6 bases and J by 1 base, and 6 bases separated the two germline ends.

The V call is TRBV5-5, the J call TRBJ1-1; D possibly corresponds to TRBD1 (5 bases). V was clipped by 0 bases and J by 1 base, with 10 bases between them. The CDR3 contains 15 residues. From germline, CDR1 is SGHKS and CDR2 YYEKEE (reference sequence). CDR3 sequence reads: CASSLGGAGNTEAFF. The DNA for the CDR3 is TGTGCCAGCAGCTTGGGCGGGGCTGGGAACACTGAAGCTTTCTTT.

This clonotype showed up many times. The chain couples TRBV4-1 to TRBJ2-2; 9 bases map to TRBD2. This CDR3 is 15 amino acids long. Trimming cost V 4 bases and J 3 bases; bases outside gene matches: 3. Germline V lookup: CDR1 MGHRA, CDR2 YSYEKL. This CDR3 is CASSLAGVDTGELFF. The CDR3 coding sequence is TGCGCCAGCAGCCTAGCGGGGGTAGACACCGGGGAGCTGTTTTTT.

This clonotype occurred many times. V and J are TRBV3-1 and TRBJ1-3; the D gene is possibly TRBD1 (6 bases). The CDR3 covers 15 residues. Germline loops: CDR1 LGHDT, CDR2 YNNKEL (reference sequence). With 6 bases removed from V and 0 bases from J, the gap between germline ends came to 12 bases. In nucleotides, the CDR3 is TGTGCCAGCAGACATGGACAGAGCTCTGGAAACACCATATATTTT. Its translation: CASRHGQSSGNTIYF.

This clonotype appeared many times. The gene calls are TRBV19 and TRBJ1-3, with D unresolved. Trimming left V 3 bases short and J 4 bases short, with 4 bases between. This CDR3 comprises 12 residues. The germline gives CDR1 LNHDA, CDR2 SQIVND (reference sequence). The CDR3 DNA is TGTGCCAGTAGTATCTACGGAAACACCATATATTTT. It encodes CASSIYGNTIYF. Drawing the rest from reference TRBV19 and TRBJ1-3, the complete variable domain is DGGITQSPKYLFRKEGQNVTLSCEQNLNHDAMYWYRQDPGQGLRLIYYSQIVNDFQKGDIAEGYSVSREKKESFPLTVTSAQKNPTAFYLCASSIYGNTIYFGEGSWLTVV.

This clonotype has a handful of counts. The chain couples TRBV25-1 to TRBJ2-7; tentative D call: TRBD2 (6 bases). Germline CDR1 and CDR2: MGHDK and SYGVNS. V lost 3 bases to trimming and J lost 3 bases, with 9 bases between them. This CDR3 contains 13 residues. The CDR3 spells CASSERGNYEQYF. In nucleotides, the CDR3 is TGTGCCAGCAGTGAGCGCGGGAACTACGAGCAGTACTTC.

This clonotype was detected many times. V is TRBV19 and J is TRBJ1-3; tentatively, D is TRBD1 (6 bases). The CDR3 is made up of 16 amino acids. The ends were cut back, 5 bases at V and 0 bases at J, with 14 bases in the middle. Germline CDR1 is LNHDA and CDR2 is SQIVND (reference sequence). The CDR3 DNA is TGTGCCAGTAGTCCGGACAGATTAATCTCTGGAAACACCATATATTTT. It yields the protein CASSPDRLISGNTIYF.

This clonotype was seen at least ten times. The rearrangement links TRBV29-1 to TRBJ2-1; TRBD2 aligns across 13 bases. This CDR3 contains 11 residues. V lost 5 bases and J lost 12; bases outside the gene matches: 1. Germline CDR1 and CDR2: SQVTM and ANQGSEA. CDR3 sequence reads: CSVTSGGGQFF. The CDR3 nucleotides read TGCAGCGTTACTAGCGGGGGGGGGCAGTTCTTC.

This clonotype was seen at least ten times. The V gene is TRBV20-1, the J gene TRBJ2-6; 9 bases agree with TRBD1. After removal of 4 bases from V and 0 bases from J, the junction contained 4 bases not matched to a gene. The germline CDR1 and CDR2 sequences are DFQATT and SNEGSKA (reference sequence). The CDR3 loop spans 16 amino acids. CDR3: CSANRGQGSGANVLTF. In DNA, the CDR3 is TGCAGTGCTAATAGGGGACAGGGCTCTGGGGCCAACGTCCTGACTTTC.

As for this clonotype: A much larger clone is a single base away; this may be a read error. The chain joins TRBV2 to TRBJ2-2; 10 positions agree with TRBD1. CDR3 length equals 13 residues. Germline CDR1 is SNHLY and CDR2 is FYNNEI. The CDR3 DNA is TGTGCCAGCTCGGGACAGGGGACCGGGGAGCTGTCTTTT. It codes for CASSGQGTGELSF.